The 30 T cell receptor beta chains presented below share a single source sample, sequenced in a study of blood T cell repertoires in COVID-19 (dated by TCRdb to 2020 to 2022). Library preparation employed the immunoSEQ multiplex PCR assay. TCRdb re-hosts the immuneACCESS table, in-frame sequences only. Its copies lack some clones; in the studies checked, an unresolved V gene accounts for under half of them, and the cause for the rest is not known. The sample includes 180,000 or so clones, with 80% to 85% observed a single time. The top ten clonotypes cover about 2.7% of the sample. The sequencing input was peripheral blood. These receptors all come from a human donor with acute or convalescent COVID-19. The donor label of this sample is uncertain.

The chain employs TRBV2 and TRBJ1-6; possibly TRBD1 for D (5 bases). Germline V lookup: CDR1 SNHLY, CDR2 FYNNEI. Trimming removed 7 bases at V and 2 bases at J, with 24 bases between. The CDR3 loop spans 19 amino acids. In DNA form, the CDR3 reads TGTGCCAGCAAAAAGGTTCGCAGCATCGGGGGGACCTATAATTCACCCCTCCACTTT. Encoded protein: CASKKVRSIGGTYNSPLHF.

The chain joins TRBV6-1 to TRBJ2-7, with 9 bases fitting TRBD1. Germline V gene sequence: CDR1 MNHNS, CDR2 SASEGT. The CDR3 length is 15 residues. V dropped 0 bases and J dropped 5; count of bases not matched to a gene: 5. The CDR3 region is CASSEAGTGRDEQYF. CDR3 in DNA: TGTGCCAGCAGTGAAGCCGGGACAGGGCGGGACGAGCAGTACTTC.

This sequence joins TRBV19 and TRBJ1-1; D possibly corresponds to TRBD1 (6 bases). V dropped 7 bases and J dropped 4 bases, with 16 bases sitting between them. Germline values: CDR1 LNHDA, CDR2 SQIVND (reference sequence). The CDR3 totals 14 residues. In nucleotides, the CDR3 is TGTGCCAGTATCAGCCCACAGGGCGGCACTGAAGCTTTCTTT. It encodes CASISPQGGTEAFF.

The chain has TRBV4-1 and TRBJ2-3; possibly TRBD1 for D (6 bases). The V gene's germline CDR1 is MGHRA and CDR2 YSYEKL. The CDR3 has 16 amino acids. Between the trimmed V and J ends, which lost 3 bases and 3 bases, there was a span of 16 bases. The CDR3 protein is CASSQPSGAPTDTQYF. For the CDR3, the DNA is TGCGCCAGCAGCCAGCCCTCAGGGGCACCTACAGATACGCAGTATTTT.

The rearrangement links TRBV11-3 to TRBJ2-2; D unclear. The CDR3 is 12 amino acids. CDR1 is SGHNT, CDR2 YENEEA, per germline. V dropped 11 bases and J dropped 0 bases, with 7 bases sitting between them. In DNA form, the CDR3 reads TGTGCCTCCTCCCCGAACACCGGGGAGCTGTTTTTT. The encoded protein is CASSPNTGELFF.

The chain has TRBV7-2 and TRBJ2-7; 7 nucleotides match TRBD1. The ends lost 5 bases at V and 2 bases at J; junction bases unmatched: 9. Germline V CDR1 and CDR2: SGHTA, FQGNSA. The CDR3 extends over 15 amino acids. CDR3 protein: CASSPGQAWTYEQYF. The CDR3 DNA reads TGTGCCAGCAGCCCCGGACAGGCATGGACCTACGAGCAGTACTTC. Filled out from reference TRBV7-2 and TRBJ2-7, the complete variable domain reads GAGVSQSPSNKVTEKGKDVELRCDPISGHTALYWYRQSLGQGLEFLIYFQGNSAPDKSGLPSDRFSAERTGGSVSTLTIQRTQQEDSAVYLCASSPGQAWTYEQYFGPGTRLTVT.

The chain is built from TRBV4-1 and TRBJ2-1, with TRBD2 matching over 10 bases. In germline, CDR1 is MGHRA, CDR2 YSYEKL. Losses at the gene ends were 7 bases for V and 6 bases for J; bases not matched to a gene: 6. There are 14 residues in the CDR3. For the CDR3, the DNA is TGCGCCAGCAAGGCCAGCGGGGGGGCCAATGAGCAGTTCTTC. Residues: CASKASGGANEQFF.

V usage is TRBV5-1 and J usage is TRBJ1-1; D unresolved. CDR1 is SGHRS and CDR2 is YFSETQ in the germline V gene. The CDR3 has 12 amino acids. The V end lost 1 base, the J end lost 8 bases, and 9 bases lay between the germline ends. The CDR3 region has the DNA TGCGCCAGCAGCTTGCGTGGGAGGGAAGCTTTCTTT. Protein product: CASSLRGREAFF.

The chain carries TRBV19 and TRBJ1-6; weak D call: TRBD1 (6 bases). CDR3 length equals 13 residues. The V end was cut by 6 bases, the J end by 10 bases, with 13 bases between. Germline CDR1 LNHDA, CDR2 SQIVND (reference sequence). The DNA for the CDR3 is TGTGCCAGTAGCGACAGGTCGGAATCACCCCTCCACTTT. This codes for CASSDRSESPLHF.

This rearrangement joins TRBV7-4 to TRBJ2-5; tentative D call: TRBD1 (6 bases). This CDR3 region has 17 residues. Germline-derived CDR1 and CDR2 are SGHVT and SQSDAQ. V lost 3 bases and J lost 2, with 19 bases in between. CDR3 sequence reads: CASSLGWDTLLQETQYF. CDR3 in DNA: TGTGCCAGCAGCTTGGGGTGGGACACACTCCTTCAAGAGACCCAGTACTTC.

Only a few counts were recorded for this clone. This rearrangement joins TRBV3-1 (or the pseudogene TRBV3-2) to TRBJ2-7, with 8 bases matching TRBD1. Germline lookup yields CDR1 LGHDT and CDR2 YNNKEL (reference sequence). There are 14 residues in the CDR3. V was pared by 2 bases and J by 3 bases, with 3 bases of the junction left unmatched. CDR3 in amino acids: CASSQTTGDYEQYF. CDR3 in DNA: TGTGCCAGCAGCCAAACGACAGGGGACTACGAGCAGTACTTC.

The sample holds a few counts of this clone. The chain joins TRBV2 to TRBJ2-7; 7 bases fit TRBD2. The V gene's germline CDR1 is SNHLY and CDR2 FYNNEI. The CDR3 is 12 amino acids. Unmatched junction bases numbered 3, after V lost 7 bases and J lost 3 bases. This CDR3 reads CASIPGGYEQYF. In nucleotides, the CDR3 is TGTGCCAGCATTCCGGGGGGCTACGAGCAGTACTTC.

The genes are TRBV4-2 and TRBJ1-1, with TRBD1 matching 7 bases. This CDR3 contains 14 residues. V gave up 3 bases and J gave up 4 bases; unmatched junction bases: 5. Germline V gene data show CDR1 as LGHNA and CDR2 as YNFKEQ. This chain's CDR3 is CASSQPPGGTEAFF. CDR3 in DNA: TGTGCCAGCAGCCAGCCCCCAGGGGGCACTGAAGCTTTCTTT.

This chain joins TRBV12-3 or TRBV12-4 and TRBJ1-1; D gene unclear. The CDR3 is made up of 12 amino acids. V was pared by 5 bases and J by 6 bases, with 10 bases between. For the CDR3, the DNA is TGTGCCAGCAGTCACCAGGTTCCTGAAGCTTTCTTT. It yields the protein CASSHQVPEAFF.

This chain connects TRBV9 to TRBJ2-1; D is possibly TRBD2 (7 bases). Trimming removed 4 bases at V and 9 bases at J, with 26 bases between. CDR1 is SGDLS, CDR2 YYNGEE, per germline. The CDR3 is 17 residues long. For the CDR3, the DNA is TGTGCCAGCAGCACCGGCCTGCTGGGGGGGGGCCGGGCTGAGCAGTTCTTC. Translated: CASSTGLLGGGRAEQFF.

The chain is built from TRBV19 and TRBJ2-4; D uncertain. The germline V gene has CDR1 LNHDA and CDR2 SQIVND (reference sequence). The CDR3 is 17 residues long. V gave up 5 bases and J gave up 0 bases, with 17 bases separating them. The CDR3, as DNA: TGTGCCAGTAGTTTAGGGTTAGAAGTTCTAGCCAAAAACATTCAGTACTTC. Translating it yields CASSLGLEVLAKNIQYF.

This chain uses TRBV19 with TRBJ1-6, with a weak D call TRBD1 (6 bases). CDR3 length: 17 residues. The germline V and J ends were trimmed by 5 bases and 8 bases, with 22 bases remaining between them. The germline V gene encodes CDR1 LNHDA and CDR2 SQIVND (reference sequence). This CDR3 reads CASSLRGRTLYDSPLHF. The CDR3 region has the DNA TGTGCCAGTAGTCTCAGGGGACGGACTCTATATGATTCACCCCTCCACTTT.

The chain has TRBV6-6 and TRBJ2-3; TRBD1 matches at 8 bases. The CDR3 spans 16 residues. Unmatched junction bases numbered 9, after V lost 5 bases and J lost 2 bases. The germline gives CDR1 MNHNY, CDR2 SVGAGI (reference sequence). The CDR3 region is CASSARGQGTTDTQYF. Written as DNA, the CDR3 is TGTGCCAGCAGTGCCCGTGGACAGGGCACCACAGATACGCAGTATTTT.

The V call is TRBV19, the J call TRBJ1-2, with D maybe TRBD1 (6 bases). The CDR3 contains 17 residues. The germline V gene encodes CDR1 LNHDA and CDR2 SQIVND (reference sequence). Trimming took 0 bases from V and 5 from J, leaving 19 bases between them. CDR3 amino acids: CASSIDRTVGGLYGYTF. CDR3 nucleotide sequence: TGTGCCAGTAGTATAGATCGAACGGTAGGGGGATTGTATGGCTACACCTTC.

V and J are TRBV9 and TRBJ1-6; 9 positions agree with TRBD1. The CDR3 contains 18 residues. The junction had 15 bases not matched to a gene; V was cut back by 4 bases and J by 7 bases. Germline CDR1 and CDR2: SGDLS and YYNGEE. This chain's CDR3 is CASSSPSAGQGRNSPLHF. The DNA of the CDR3 is TGTGCCAGCAGCTCCCCATCTGCCGGACAGGGGAGAAATTCACCCCTCCACTTT.

The chain has TRBV16 and TRBJ1-5; D not resolved. Germline V CDR1 and CDR2: KGHSY, FQNENV. Trimming removed 3 bases from V and 3 bases from J, with 9 bases in between. The CDR3 spans 14 residues. The CDR3, as DNA: TGTGCCAGCAGCCAGGGCATGGTCAATCAGCCCCAGCATTTT. This translates into CASSQGMVNQPQHF. The whole variable domain, remainder taken from reference TRBV16 and TRBJ1-5, is GEEVAQTPKHLVRGEGQKAKLYCAPIKGHSYVFWYQQVLKNEFKFLISFQNENVFDETGMPKERFSAKCLPNSPCSLEIQATKLEDSAVYFCASSQGMVNQPQHFGDGTRLSIL.

The chain joins TRBV30 to TRBJ1-2; D is unresolved. The CDR3 runs to 14 residues. Trimming shortened V by 0 bases and J by 5 bases, and 13 bases separated the two germline ends. Looked up from germline, CDR1 is GTSNPN and CDR2 is SVGIG (reference sequence). The CDR3 DNA reads as TGTGCCTGGAGTGTACCAGACTTAGGTTATGGCTACACCTTC. It translates to CAWSVPDLGYGYTF.

V and J are TRBV30 and TRBJ1-1, with D perhaps matching TRBD1 (5 bases). The CDR3 contains 12 residues. Germline-derived CDR1 and CDR2 are GTSNPN and SVGIG (reference sequence). V was clipped by 5 bases and J by 0 bases, with 7 bases between them. CDR3 region: CAWAGMNTEAFF. The CDR3 nucleotides read TGTGCCTGGGCAGGGATGAACACTGAAGCTTTCTTT.

The chain combines TRBV11-3 with TRBJ2-3, with D perhaps matching TRBD2 (6 bases). The germline gives CDR1 SGHNT, CDR2 YENEEA. The germline V and J ends were trimmed by 1 base and 6 bases, with 11 bases remaining between them. The CDR3 is made up of 14 amino acids. CDR3 region: CASSLAWDSDTQYF. DNA for the CDR3: TGTGCCAGCAGCTTAGCTTGGGACTCGGATACGCAGTATTTT.

This clone was detected once. CDR3 sequence reads: CASSPPKRGATGNTIYF. CDR3 DNA sequence: TGTGCCAGCAGCCCTCCAAAACGGGGGGCAACTGGAAACACCATATATTTT. V and J are TRBV7-9 and TRBJ1-3, with a tentative D call TRBD1 (6 bases). This CDR3 is 17 amino acids long. Germline V gene sequence: CDR1 SEHNR, CDR2 FQNEAQ (reference sequence). Trimming stripped 5 bases from V and 2 bases from J, with 19 bases between. The full variable domain, rest sourced from reference TRBV7-9 and TRBJ1-3, is DTGVSQNPRHKITKRGQNVTFRCDPISEHNRLYWYRQTLGQGPEFLTYFQNEAQLEKSRLLSDRFSAERPKGSFSTLEIQRTEQGDSAMYLCASSPPKRGATGNTIYFGEGSWLTVV.

The V and J genes are TRBV12-5 and TRBJ2-1; D is unresolved. CDR3 length: 13 residues. Trimming shortened V by 0 bases and J by 5 bases, and 5 bases separated the two germline ends. The V gene's germline CDR1 is LGHNT and CDR2 FRNRAP. The CDR3 reads CASGLVTDNEQFF. In nucleotides, the CDR3 is TGTGCTAGTGGTTTGGTAACGGACAATGAGCAGTTCTTC.

This rearrangement joins TRBV5-1 to TRBJ2-3; 10 bases match TRBD2. CDR1 SGHRS and CDR2 YFSETQ come from the germline V gene. V was pared by 10 bases and J by 2 bases, with 10 bases of the junction left unmatched. The CDR3 length is 15 residues. CDR3: CACEPGTSDTDTQYF. The CDR3 nucleotides are TGCGCCTGCGAACCCGGGACTAGCGACACAGATACGCAGTATTTT.

The V call is TRBV19, the J call TRBJ2-7, with D perhaps matching TRBD2 (5 bases). This CDR3 is 13 amino acids long. Germline CDR1 LNHDA, CDR2 SQIVND (reference sequence). V shed 5 bases and J shed 2 bases, with 10 bases lying between them. The CDR3 sequence is CASSSSGTYEQYF. CDR3 DNA: TGTGCCAGTAGTTCATCCGGGACCTACGAGCAGTACTTC.

A few counts support this clone. This rearrangement joins TRBV7-2 to TRBJ2-7; TRBD2 matches at 8 bases. CDR1 is SGHTA, CDR2 FQGNSA, per germline. The CDR3 extends over 15 amino acids. V dropped 5 bases and J dropped 9; count of bases not matched to a gene: 15. The CDR3 spells CASSTRGAGVVGQYF. CDR3 DNA sequence: TGTGCCAGCAGCACTCGGGGAGCGGGAGTGGTTGGGCAGTACTTC.

This clone was seen only once. The rearrangement uses TRBV13 and TRBJ2-7, with 12 bases that match TRBD2. Germline trimming cut 3 bases from V and 2 bases from J; bases unmatched to any gene: 17. There are 20 residues in the CDR3. Germline CDR1 PRHDT, CDR2 FYEKMQ (reference sequence). The CDR3, as DNA: TGTGCCAGCAGCTTGGCAATCTTGGAATTTACTAGCGGGAGGACCTACGAGCAGTACTTC. The encoded protein is CASSLAILEFTSGRTYEQYF.